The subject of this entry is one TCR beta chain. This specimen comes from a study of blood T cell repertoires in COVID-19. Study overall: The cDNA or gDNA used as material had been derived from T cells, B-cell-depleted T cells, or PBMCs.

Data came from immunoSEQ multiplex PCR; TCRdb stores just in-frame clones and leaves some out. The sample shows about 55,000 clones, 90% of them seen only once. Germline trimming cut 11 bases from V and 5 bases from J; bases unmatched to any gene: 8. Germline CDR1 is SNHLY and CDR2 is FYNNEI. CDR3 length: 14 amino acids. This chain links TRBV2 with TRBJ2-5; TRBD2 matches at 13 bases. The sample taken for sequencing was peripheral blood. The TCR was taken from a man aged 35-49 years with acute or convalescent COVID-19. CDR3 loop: CAGTSGRAMETQYF. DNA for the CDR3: TGTGCCGGAACTAGCGGGAGGGCCATGGAGACCCAGTACTTC. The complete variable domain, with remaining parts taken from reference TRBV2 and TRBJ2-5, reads EPEVTQTPSHQVTQMGQEVILRCVPISNHLYFYWYRQILGQKVEFLVSFYNNEISEKSEIFDDQFSVERPDGSNFTLKIRSTKLEDSAMYFCAGTSGRAMETQYFGPGTRLLVL.